The 14 T cell receptor beta chains below come from one sample, sequenced in a study of regulatory T cells in long-lasting Graves disease. Time point here: newly diagnosed GD, antithyroid drugs for less than 3 months. The authors made the TCR library using RNA they extracted from PBMCs. Investigators prepared the TCR beta libraries by applying iRepertoire HTBI primers and Arm-PCR of CDR3 regions. MiXCR, applied by TCRdb to the multiplex PCR reads, yields one record per CDR3 protein. The table has some 400,000 distinct CDR3 sequences, about 15% seen once. These same data were also listed under a study on T cells in Graves' hyperthyroidism and ophthalmopathy.

This sample comprised peripheral blood mononuclear cells (PBMCs), obtained at new diagnosis, from a patient treated with antithyroid drugs. These receptors originate from a woman under 40 with Graves disease.

The sample holds many counts of this clonotype. The chain couples TRBV7-8 to TRBJ2-7, with 14 bases fitting TRBD2. Germline-derived CDR1 and CDR2 are SGHVS and FQNEAQ. Trimming cost V 5 bases and J 5 bases; bases outside gene matches: 8. The CDR3 length is 16 residues. For the CDR3, the DNA is TGTGCCAGCAGCCCCATAAGACTAGCGGGAGGGGACGAGCAGTACTTC. Its translation is CASSPIRLAGGDEQYF.

V usage is TRBV29-1 and J usage is TRBJ2-3; 8 nucleotides align to TRBD2. CDR1 SQVTM and CDR2 ANQGSEA come from the germline V gene. Trimming cost V 5 bases and J 1 base; bases outside gene matches: 8. CDR3 length: 15 residues. The DNA of the CDR3 is TGCAGCGTTAAAGCGGGGGCCTATGGCACAGATACGCAGTATTTT. Translating gives CSVKAGAYGTDTQYF.

This clonotype was counted at least ten times. This chain joins TRBV20-1 and TRBJ1-5, with a weak D call TRBD1 (6 bases). CDR3 size: 14 residues. The V end was cut by 3 bases, the J end by 0 bases, with 9 bases between. CDR1 and CDR2 (germline): DFQATT, SNEGSKA (reference sequence). The CDR3 sequence: CSARGGVSNQPQHF. In DNA form, the CDR3 reads TGCAGTGCTAGGGGGGGCGTTAGCAATCAGCCCCAGCATTTT.

This clonotype was recorded at least ten times. This rearrangement joins TRBV5-1 to TRBJ2-2; D is possibly TRBD1 (6 bases). CDR3 length: 16 residues. Germline values: CDR1 SGHRS, CDR2 YFSETQ. V lost 2 bases and J 6 bases, leaving 17 bases between the germline ends. Here the CDR3 DNA reads TGCGCCAGCAGCTTTTTACCAGGGGAGAGGCCCGGGGAGCTGTTTTTT. Protein: CASSFLPGERPGELFF.

With respect to this clonotype: Since a far larger clone is one base different, this is likely a read error. The rearrangement links TRBV28 to TRBJ2-7; D remains ambiguous. Germline V gene sequence: CDR1 MDHEN, CDR2 SYDVKM. The V end lost 3 bases, the J end lost 8 bases, and 5 bases lay between the germline ends. This CDR3 spans 10 amino acids. DNA of the CDR3: TGTGCCAGCAGTTTGAATAAGCAGTACTTC. Translating gives CASSLNKQYF.

This chain connects TRBV4-1 to TRBJ2-7; TRBD2 might be the D (6 bases). The CDR3 covers 15 residues. Germline CDR1 and CDR2: MGHRA and YSYEKL. Trimming left V 0 bases short and J 0 bases short, with 9 bases between. The CDR3 spells CASSQEGRNSYEQYF. CDR3 DNA: TGCGCCAGCAGCCAAGAAGGGAGGAACTCCTACGAGCAGTACTTC.

Worth noting for this clonotype: One base away lies a much larger clone, so this may be a sequencing read error. CDR3 protein: CSARPAVSAKVYNEQYF. The CDR3, as DNA: TGCAGTGCTAGACCTGCGGTGAGCGCCAAGGTCTACAATGAGCAGTACTTC. The gene calls are TRBV20-1 and TRBJ2-5; D unresolved. CDR1 and CDR2 (germline): DFQATT, SNEGSKA (reference sequence). The V and J ends lost 2 bases and 11 bases respectively, with 30 bases between them. The CDR3 is made up of 17 amino acids.

In this sample, this clonotype turned up many times. This chain joins TRBV20-1 and TRBJ2-7; tentatively, D is TRBD1 (6 bases). V was cut by 3 bases and J by 3 bases, with 15 bases left in between. In germline, CDR1 is DFQATT, CDR2 SNEGSKA (reference sequence). The CDR3 has 14 residues. The CDR3 DNA reads TGCAGTGCTAGTCCCAGGACAGATCTCTACGAGCAGTACTTC. Its protein is CSASPRTDLYEQYF.

The V gene is TRBV6-1, the J gene TRBJ2-3; TRBD2 agrees at 7 bases. The J segment lost 2 bases and the V segment lost 6 bases, leaving 14 bases of the junction unmatched. CDR1 and CDR2 from the germline V gene are MNHNS and SASEGT. There are 17 residues in the CDR3. The DNA for the CDR3 is TGTGCCAGCAGCGAGATGGGGACGGGAGGATCCACAGATACGCAGTATTTT. Translating it yields CASSEMGTGGSTDTQYF.

A word on this clonotype: The germline gene is not matched at one end of the junction; a read error may be the cause. V is TRBV18 and J is TRBJ1-4, with a possible D match to TRBD1 (5 bases). CDR1 is KGHSH and CDR2 is LQKENI in the germline V gene. The CDR3 covers 12 residues. CDR3 DNA sequence: TGTGCCAGCTCACCGCCCTTGGCAGGGCCCGTTTTT. Translated, it gives CASSPPLAGPVF. Combining the CDR3 with reference TRBV18 and TRBJ1-4 gives the whole variable domain NAGVMQNPRHLVRRRGQEARLRCSPMKGHSHVYWYRQLPEEGLKFMVYLQKENIIDESGMPKERFSAEFPKEGPSILRIQQVVRGDSAAYFCASSPPLAGPVFGSGTQLSVL.

This clonotype was picked up many times. CDR3 DNA: TGTGCCAGCAGCTTCGGACAGGGAGAGACCCAGTACTTC. This encodes CASSFGQGETQYF. The chain combines TRBV11-2 with TRBJ2-5; 8 nucleotides match TRBD1. Germline V gene lookup returns CDR1 SGHAT and CDR2 FQNNGV. V was clipped by 3 bases and J by 4 bases; unmatched bases: 1. The CDR3 consists of 13 residues.

The CDR3 loop reads CASSVGSETGELFF. The CDR3 region has the DNA TGTGCCAGCAGCGTAGGAAGTGAGACCGGGGAGCTGTTTTTT. The rearrangement links TRBV9 to TRBJ2-2; D gene uncertain. Trimming removed 0 bases from V and 5 bases from J, with 8 bases in between. In germline, CDR1 is SGDLS, CDR2 YYNGEE. This CDR3 spans 14 amino acids.

Many counts were recorded for this clonotype. This chain uses TRBV6-9 with TRBJ2-1; 7 bases line up with TRBD1. The CDR3 consists of 16 residues. Per the germline V gene, CDR1 is MNHGY and CDR2 is SVAAGI. Trimming at V came to 4 bases and at J to 0 bases, leaving 6 bases not matched to a gene. CDR3 nucleotides: TGTGCCAGCAGTTCCCTAGGGGGCCACTCCTACAATGAGCAGTTCTTC. Residues: CASSSLGGHSYNEQFF.

This clonotype was recorded a few times. The chain recombines TRBV2 with TRBJ2-2; 9 positions match TRBD1. Losses at the gene ends were 5 bases for V and 2 bases for J; bases not matched to a gene: 6. The germline gives CDR1 SNHLY, CDR2 FYNNEI. This CDR3 comprises 16 residues. CDR3 nucleotide sequence: TGTGCCAGCAGTATACAGGGGGCGAAAAACACCGGGGAGCTGTTTTTT. The encoded protein is CASSIQGAKNTGELFF.